This record covers a single TCR beta chain. The CDR3 has 17 amino acids. With 3 bases clipped from V and 8 bases from J, the junction kept 12 bases outside the gene matches. Germline V gene data show CDR1 as WNHNN and CDR2 as SYGVQD (reference sequence). This entry comes from a study of cytomegalovirus exposure and HLA in healthy donors. Overall study context: The early release's HLA-typed donors yielded roughly 85 million unique TCRs.

Both 60 Vbeta primers and 13 Jbeta primers went into the PCR. Method: immunoSEQ multiplex PCR; TCRdb's copy keeps in-frame clones and lacks some. The table shows about 140,000 clones, with roughly three fifths occurring only once. The sequence came from a male donor in good health and CMV-seronegative. The sample was PBMCs. The rearrangement uses TRBV10-1 and TRBJ2-1; 11 bases align to TRBD2. DNA for the CDR3: TGCGCCAGCAGTGATACTAGCGGGGGATTCACCAGCGATGAGCAGTTCTTC. Protein: CASSDTSGGFTSDEQFF.